Below, 9 T cell receptor beta chains from the same sample are listed, as sequenced in a study of PD-1 blockade in classical Hodgkin lymphoma. Stated time point: cycle 4 day 1 (C4D1), after 6 weeks of nivolumab. Every one of the patients relapsed after autologous stem cell transplantation (brentuximab vedotin exposure was variable). Using magnetic negative selection, the CD4+ T cells were separated out of thawed PBMCs. Generated by immunoSEQ multiplex PCR, the TCRdb table keeps only in-frame clones and is missing some. The table has about 20,000 clones, 65% to 80% seen once. The starting material was CD4+ T cells from blood, obtained before the fourth cycle of nivolumab. These receptors were collected from a human donor with classical Hodgkin lymphoma.

This chain uses TRBV9 with TRBJ2-7; TRBD2 might be the D (7 bases). This CDR3 is built from 16 residues. Looked up from germline, CDR1 is SGDLS and CDR2 is YYNGEE. Trimming took off 0 bases at V and 6 bases at J, with 19 bases between the two ends. The CDR3 here is CASSVGPGGFYSEQYF. DNA of the CDR3: TGTGCCAGCAGCGTAGGACCGGGGGGCTTTTACTCCGAGCAGTACTTC.

The chain combines TRBV29-1 with TRBJ2-1; 7 nucleotides agree with TRBD1. This CDR3 is 12 amino acids long. V lost 6 bases to trimming and J lost 9 bases; unmatched junction nucleotides: 8. CDR1 and CDR2 from the germline V gene are SQVTM and ANQGSEA. CDR3 sequence: CSVDAGGSEQFF. The CDR3 nucleotides are TGCAGCGTGGACGCAGGGGGTAGTGAGCAGTTCTTC.

V and J are TRBV9 and TRBJ2-5; D is undetermined. V shed 0 bases and J shed 7 bases, with 10 bases lying between them. Germline lookup yields CDR1 SGDLS and CDR2 YYNGEE. The CDR3 spans 13 residues. The CDR3 reads CASSVEVSGTQYF. As DNA, the CDR3 is TGTGCCAGCAGCGTAGAGGTATCAGGGACCCAGTACTTC.

The chain combines TRBV14 with TRBJ2-7; possibly TRBD1 for D (7 bases). CDR3 length equals 14 residues. Trimming stripped 4 bases from V and 5 bases from J, with 15 bases between. CDR1 and CDR2 (germline): SGHDN, FVKESK. The CDR3, as DNA: TGTGCCAGCAGCCCGAACAGGGGAGGCAACGAGCAGTACTTC. Residues: CASSPNRGGNEQYF.

This clone appeared once. V is TRBV7-8 and J is TRBJ2-1; D perhaps matches TRBD2 (6 bases). V gave up 4 bases and J gave up 9 bases, with 10 bases separating them. The CDR3 extends over 12 amino acids. Germline loops: CDR1 SGHVS, CDR2 FQNEAQ. CDR3: CASSSLSGEQFF. DNA for the CDR3: TGTGCCAGCAGCTCCCTTAGCGGTGAGCAGTTCTTC.

The chain employs TRBV9 and TRBJ1-1; a possible D gene is TRBD1 (6 bases). The CDR3 has 15 residues. Trimming took 4 bases from V and 1 from J, leaving 14 bases between them. The germline V gene encodes CDR1 SGDLS and CDR2 YYNGEE. CDR3 DNA: TGTGCCAGCAGCACCGGGGGGCCGGCGAACACTGAAGCTTTCTTT. This codes for CASSTGGPANTEAFF.

The chain is built from TRBV27 and TRBJ2-1; TRBD1 matches 7 bases. With 4 bases clipped from V and 1 base from J, the junction kept 1 base outside the gene matches. Germline assignment: CDR1 MNHEY and CDR2 SMNVEV (reference sequence). The CDR3 is made up of 14 amino acids. The CDR3 loop reads CASSYRGSYNEQFF. The CDR3 DNA is TGTGCCAGCAGTTACAGGGGTTCCTACAATGAGCAGTTCTTC.

This clone was picked up a small number of times. The CDR3 reads CASSYSGRDVFGYTF. The CDR3, as DNA: TGTGCCAGCAGTTACTCGGGCAGGGACGTATTTGGCTACACCTTC. The chain is built from TRBV6-5 and TRBJ1-2; the D gene is possibly TRBD1 (5 bases). CDR3 length: 15 amino acids. Germline lookup yields CDR1 MNHEY and CDR2 SVGAGI. Trimming took 0 bases from V and 7 from J, leaving 15 bases between them.

The chain carries TRBV1 and TRBJ2-4; the table names TRBD1, a call not compared with the DNA. TRBV1 is designated a pseudogene. The length of the CDR3 is 17 residues. CDR3 sequence reads: CTSSHVGGGRGKNIQYF. The DNA for the CDR3 is TGCACCAGCAGCCACGTTGGAGGAGGCAGGGGGAAAAACATTCAGTACTTC.